What follows is one TCR beta chain and its context. Its antigen remains undetermined. No clone much larger than this one lies a single base away; base qualities are absent. Library prep was done by the immunoSEQ multiplex PCR assay. For the original study's pipeline: A statistical classification framework was developed to diagnose cytomegalovirus status using the catalog of TCR beta chain sequences. The table was pulled from immuneACCESS by TCRdb, which kept in-frame rearrangements only. Such tables lose some clones; where checked, under half of the loss comes from unresolved V genes, and the rest has no known cause. That table supplies the V and J calls and clone size; D and trimming were determined from the DNA. The sample table holds 100,000 to 150,000 clones, of which about 88% were seen once. The top ten clonotypes cover 1.4% of the sample. The germline ends are 11 bases apart after V is trimmed by 3 bases and J by 2 bases. CDR1 SGHRS and CDR2 YFSETQ are derived from the germline V gene. Its CDR3 holds 14 amino acids, cysteine through phenylalanine. Left in the record is the CDR3 DNA by itself, 42 bases read in frame from the first base.

The donors belonged to the validation cohort of around 130 subjects, which was separate from the approximately 700-subject first cohort. These data are taken from a study of cytomegalovirus exposure and HLA in healthy donors (dated by TCRdb to the late 2010s). Study-wide context: According to a later analysis, one platform produced both the 110 or so validation repertoires and the 700 or so repertoires of the first cohort. The study was designed to test whether signatures of past pathogen exposure could be identified by cataloging public T cell receptors. Along with the approximately 600-subject first cohort, a separate validation cohort of some 130 different subjects was used. To predict cytomegalovirus infection status, the study brought together high-throughput TCR immunosequencing, statistical association of individual TCRs with disease status, and machine learning. Overall study results and their limits: Across donors, most TCR sequences were observed very rarely, whereas some public TCRs were present in many individuals. A later analysis had no HLA typing for the validation cohort, so co-occurrence there was scored across all 130 or so repertoires. In vitro tests confirmed that three of the cytomegalovirus-associated TCR beta chains recognize cytomegalovirus antigens. The authors suggested that the approach could potentially be generalized to other disease states and immunological phenotypes. A later analysis found that TCRs clustered in the first cohort also tended to co-occur in the approximately 120 validation repertoires, with approximately 94% of cluster scores above 0. In both the original and validation cohorts, the classifier was reported to diagnose cytomegalovirus status with high specificity and sensitivity. In the study, about 150 TCR beta chains were listed as associated with cytomegalovirus.

Specimen: PBMCs. This TCR came from a man under 40 in good health and CMV-seronegative. This sequence uses TRBV5-1 and TRBJ1-2; the D gene cannot be named for sure. This receptor carries the CDR3 CASSSELYNYGYTF. The nucleotides read TGCGCCAGCAGCTCCGAACTTTACAACTATGGCTACACCTTC.